The present entry profiles one T cell receptor beta chain with its context. This sample is drawn from a study of cytomegalovirus exposure and HLA in healthy donors. The germline CDR1 and CDR2 sequences are SEHNR and FQNEAQ (reference sequence). Deletions cut 1 base from V and 3 bases from J, with 7 bases between. The CDR3 extends over 13 amino acids. Both 60 Vbeta primers and 13 Jbeta primers went into the PCR. Sequenced by immunoSEQ multiplex PCR; TCRdb stores in-frame clones only, minus some. Among approximately 220,000 clones listed, around 75% were seen once. The sequenced sample consisted of PBMCs. The V and J genes are TRBV7-9 and TRBJ2-7, with D possibly being TRBD2 (5 bases). The origin of this receptor is a young woman in good health and CMV-seronegative. CDR3: CASSLGENYEQYF. CDR3 nucleotides: TGTGCCAGCAGCTTAGGGGAGAACTACGAGCAGTACTTC. The full variable domain, completed using reference TRBV7-9 and TRBJ2-7, is DTGVSQNPRHKITKRGQNVTFRCDPISEHNRLYWYRQTLGQGPEFLTYFQNEAQLEKSRLLSDRFSAERPKGSFSTLEIQRTEQGDSAMYLCASSLGENYEQYFGPGTRLTVT.